A selection of T cell receptor beta chains follows, all from one sample in a study of blood T cell repertoires in COVID-19. TCRdb keeps only in-frame clones here, not all; method: immunoSEQ multiplex PCR. The table has about 200,000 clones, more than 75% seen once. The sequencing input was PBMCs or T cells enriched from blood (not recorded which). The receptors shown here come from a man between 40 and 49 years old with acute COVID-19. Both conserved end residues are part of each CDR3. Fields, in order: clone size, J gene, D gene, V gene, CDR3 protein, CDR3 DNA. D genes are given only for firm matches. Some rows mark clone size as missing; the rest say once, few, many or name a class of expanded clone.

abundance: .
j_gene: TRBJ1-4
d_gene: TRBD1
v_gene: TRBV19
CDR3aa: CASSRYRDRAGKNEKLFF
CDR3nt: TGTGCCAGTAGTAGATACCGGGACAGGGCCGGAAAGAATGAAAAACTGTTTTTT

abundance: .
j_gene: TRBJ2-1
d_gene: TRBD1
v_gene: TRBV28
CDR3aa: CASSLLPGQGQFNEQFF
CDR3nt: TGTGCCAGCAGTTTACTTCCGGGACAGGGGCAGTTCAATGAGCAGTTCTTC

abundance: .
j_gene: TRBJ2-2
d_gene: TRBD2
v_gene: TRBV5-1
CDR3aa: CASSWGAGVIELFF
CDR3nt: TGCGCCAGCAGCTGGGGCGCGGGGGTCATAGAGCTGTTTTTT

abundance: .
j_gene: TRBJ2-1
d_gene: .
v_gene: TRBV2
CDR3aa: CASRTRLALTYNEQFF
CDR3nt: TGTGCCAGCAGGACGAGGCTAGCGCTAACCTACAATGAGCAGTTCTTC

abundance: .
j_gene: TRBJ1-1
d_gene: TRBD1
v_gene: TRBV29-1
CDR3aa: CSVDRGGSTEAFF
CDR3nt: TGCAGCGTGGACAGGGGAGGTAGCACTGAAGCTTTCTTT

abundance: few
j_gene: TRBJ1-2
d_gene: .
v_gene: TRBV10-3
CDR3aa: CAISETGYYGYTF
CDR3nt: TGTGCCATCAGTGAGACAGGGTACTATGGCTACACCTTC

abundance: once
j_gene: TRBJ2-2
d_gene: .
v_gene: TRBV19
CDR3aa: CASRPDTGELFF
CDR3nt: TGTGCCAGCAGGCCGGACACCGGGGAGCTGTTTTTT

abundance: .
j_gene: TRBJ2-4
d_gene: TRBD2
v_gene: TRBV20-1
CDR3aa: CSARAGGLQYF
CDR3nt: TGCAGTGCTAGAGCGGGAGGCCTTCAGTACTTC

abundance: .
j_gene: TRBJ1-5
d_gene: .
v_gene: TRBV19
CDR3aa: CASSTRNRVDQPQHF
CDR3nt: TGTGCCAGTAGTACCCGAAACAGGGTAGATCAGCCCCAGCATTTT

abundance: .
j_gene: TRBJ1-1
d_gene: .
v_gene: TRBV7-9
CDR3aa: CASSRDRDTEAFF
CDR3nt: TGTGCCAGCAGCCGAGACAGAGACACTGAAGCTTTCTTT

abundance: .
j_gene: TRBJ1-5
d_gene: .
v_gene: TRBV19
CDR3aa: CASSAFSNQPQHF
CDR3nt: TGTGCCAGTAGTGCGTTCTCGAATCAGCCCCAGCATTTT

abundance: .
j_gene: TRBJ2-2
d_gene: TRBD1
v_gene: TRBV5-4
CDR3aa: CASRFDRANTGELFF
CDR3nt: TGTGCCAGCAGATTCGACAGGGCGAACACCGGGGAGCTGTTTTTT

abundance: .
j_gene: TRBJ1-2
d_gene: .
v_gene: TRBV11-2
CDR3aa: CASRDYQGYTF
CDR3nt: TGTGCCAGCAGAGACTACCAAGGCTACACCTTC

abundance: .
j_gene: TRBJ2-3
d_gene: .
v_gene: TRBV2
CDR3aa: CASMGFETAYPQYF
CDR3nt: TGTGCCAGCATGGGTTTTGAGACAGCATACCCGCAGTATTTT

abundance: .
j_gene: TRBJ1-1
d_gene: TRBD1
v_gene: TRBV11-2
CDR3aa: CASSTTGASAEAFF
CDR3nt: TGTGCCAGCAGCACGACAGGGGCCTCTGCCGAAGCTTTCTTT

abundance: .
j_gene: TRBJ2-6
d_gene: .
v_gene: TRBV9
CDR3aa: CASSVVSVAGANVLTF
CDR3nt: TGTGCCAGCAGCGTAGTCTCAGTGGCTGGGGCCAACGTCCTGACTTTC